These 21 T cell receptor beta chains came from one sample sequenced in a study of early T cells in non-severe SARS-CoV-2 infection. MiXCR, run by TCRdb on the 5' RACE reads, gives a single entry per CDR3 protein. The repertoire holds about 110,000 distinct CDR3 sequences, roughly 12% seen once, with approximately 4% in the top ten. The starting material was whole blood, obtained at baseline. Receptor source: an adult who was a healthcare worker with PCR-confirmed SARS-CoV-2 infection or an uninfected control (not recorded which).

There are a few counts of this clonotype. J is TRBJ2-1 and V is TRBV6-5; D could derive from TRBD1 or TRBD2 (5 bases each). CDR1 is MNHEY, CDR2 SVGAGI, per germline. V lost 2 bases, J lost 0 bases, and 17 bases lay in between. CDR3 length equals 18 residues. The DNA of the CDR3 is TGTGCCAGCAGTTACCGGGACCCCTCACCGAGCTCCTACAATGAGCAGTTCTTC. Translation: CASSYRDPSPSSYNEQFF.

This clonotype has a handful of counts. The chain links TRBV3-1 to TRBJ2-7, with D maybe TRBD2 (5 bases). The CDR3 has 14 residues. The V gene lost 2 bases and the J gene lost 3 bases, with 11 bases spanning the gap. The germline CDR1 and CDR2 sequences are LGHDT and YNNKEL (reference sequence). The CDR3 sequence: CASSQNPRGYEQYF. CDR3 in DNA: TGTGCCAGCAGCCAAAACCCTCGGGGCTACGAGCAGTACTTC.

This clonotype was recorded many times. The J gene is TRBJ2-4, the V gene TRBV20-1; 8 bases line up with TRBD1. The CDR3 extends over 14 amino acids. Unmatched junction bases numbered 4, after V lost 2 bases and J lost 4 bases. Germline values: CDR1 DFQATT, CDR2 SNEGSKA (reference sequence). CDR3 loop: CSARPRTGKNIQYF. Here the CDR3 DNA reads TGCAGTGCTAGACCCCGGACAGGGAAAAACATTCAGTACTTC.

V and J are TRBV2 and TRBJ2-3; 7 positions match TRBD2. With 3 bases clipped from V and 6 bases from J, the junction kept 12 bases outside the gene matches. The CDR3 has 16 amino acids. The germline V gene encodes CDR1 SNHLY and CDR2 FYNNEI. CDR3 protein: CASSDGGRDDSDTQYF. For the CDR3, the DNA is TGTGCCAGCAGTGATGGAGGGAGGGATGACTCGGATACGCAGTATTTT. The variable domain in full, completed from reference TRBV2 and TRBJ2-3, reads EPEVTQTPSHQVTQMGQEVILRCVPISNHLYFYWYRQILGQKVEFLVSFYNNEISEKSEIFDDQFSVERPDGSNFTLKIRSTKLEDSAMYFCASSDGGRDDSDTQYFGPGTRLTVL.

The J gene is TRBJ2-7, the V gene TRBV11-2, with 8 nucleotides matching TRBD1. Looked up from germline, CDR1 is SGHAT and CDR2 is FQNNGV. V lost 3 bases and J lost 5; bases outside the gene matches: 9. The CDR3 extends over 15 amino acids. The CDR3 sequence is CASSFGTGAPDEQYF. CDR3 DNA: TGTGCCAGCAGCTTCGGGACAGGCGCGCCCGACGAGCAGTACTTC.

This clonotype was counted a few times. The rearrangement joins TRBV7-8 to TRBJ1-1; perhaps TRBD1 as D (5 bases). This CDR3 is built from 14 residues. Germline V gives CDR1 SGHVS, CDR2 FQNEAQ. The V end lost 2 bases, the J end lost 4 bases, and 11 bases lay between the germline ends. The CDR3 sequence is CASSLQGHVTEAFF. The CDR3 DNA follows: TGTGCCAGCAGCTTACAGGGTCATGTCACTGAAGCTTTCTTT. The variable domain in full, with the rest retrieved from reference TRBV7-8 and TRBJ1-1, is GAGVSQSPRYKVAKRGQDVALRCDPISGHVSLFWYQQALGQGPEFLTYFQNEAQLDKSGLPSDRFFAERPEGSVSTLKIQRTQQEDSAVYLCASSLQGHVTEAFFGQGTRLTVV.

The rearrangement links TRBV7-8 to TRBJ1-6; weak D call: TRBD1 (5 bases). There are 15 residues in the CDR3. Per germline, CDR1 SGHVS and CDR2 FQNEAQ. V lost 3 bases to trimming and J lost 8 bases, with 14 bases between them. Here the CDR3 reads CASSFTGIRDSPLHF. In DNA, the CDR3 is TGTGCCAGCAGCTTCACAGGAATCCGTGATTCACCCCTCCACTTT.

This clonotype was picked up many times. The genes are TRBV25-1 and TRBJ1-3, with D possibly matching TRBD1 (5 bases). The CDR3 is 14 amino acids. V was shortened by 6 bases and J by 2 bases, with 11 bases between the two germline ends. Germline CDR1 is MGHDK and CDR2 is SYGVNS. Here the CDR3 reads CASRGEEAGNTIYF. CDR3 coding DNA: TGTGCCAGCAGAGGGGAGGAGGCTGGAAACACCATATATTTT.

J is TRBJ2-3 and V is TRBV9, with TRBD2 matching over 10 bases. The junction had 15 bases not matched to a gene; V was cut back by 1 base and J by 1 base. The CDR3 totals 20 residues. CDR1 SGDLS and CDR2 YYNGEE come from the germline V gene. The CDR3 bases are TGTGCCAGCAGCGTATCCGTTCCGGGTTGGACTAGCGGACGCACAGATACGCAGTATTTT. Protein product: CASSVSVPGWTSGRTDTQYF. Full variable domain (outside the CDR3, taken from reference TRBV9 and TRBJ2-3): DSGVTQTPKHLITATGQRVTLRCSPRSGDLSVYWYQQSLDQGLQFLIQYYNGEERAKGNILERFSAQQFPDLHSELNLSSLELGDSALYFCASSVSVPGWTSGRTDTQYFGPGTRLTVL.

This clonotype appeared a few times. The chain is built from TRBV10-2 and TRBJ2-7; D unresolved. Germline V lookup: CDR1 WSHSY, CDR2 SAAADI. The V gene lost 3 bases and the J gene lost 9 bases, with 9 bases spanning the gap. This CDR3 has 11 residues. In DNA form, the CDR3 reads TGCGCCAGCAGTGAACTTCTCGGGCAGTACTTC. Its translation: CASSELLGQYF.

The CDR3 reads CASSLLGDKETQYF. Written as DNA, the CDR3 is TGTGCCAGCAGTTTACTAGGGGATAAGGAGACCCAGTACTTC. The chain couples TRBV27 to TRBJ2-5; possibly TRBD1 for D (5 bases). The CDR3 sequence is 14 residues long. Per germline, CDR1 MNHEY and CDR2 SMNVEV (reference sequence). V lost 2 bases, J lost 5 bases, and 12 bases lay in between.

In this sample, this clonotype turned up many times. The gene calls are TRBV2 and TRBJ2-1; 8 bases fit TRBD2. The CDR3 has 15 residues. J lost 0 bases, V lost 5 bases, and 3 bases had no gene match. Germline V gives CDR1 SNHLY, CDR2 FYNNEI. The CDR3 loop reads CASSQGTSSYNEQFF. In DNA, the CDR3 is TGTGCCAGCAGTCAGGGGACTAGCTCCTACAATGAGCAGTTCTTC. The full variable domain, completed using reference TRBV2 and TRBJ2-1, is EPEVTQTPSHQVTQMGQEVILRCVPISNHLYFYWYRQILGQKVEFLVSFYNNEISEKSEIFDDQFSVERPDGSNFTLKIRSTKLEDSAMYFCASSQGTSSYNEQFFGPGTRLTVL.

J is TRBJ2-6 and V is TRBV15; 7 bases line up with TRBD1. Per germline, CDR1 LNHNV and CDR2 YYDKDF (reference sequence). The trim removed 4 bases at V and 0 bases at J, leaving 6 bases unmatched. The CDR3 runs 17 residues. The DNA for the CDR3 is TGTGCCACCAGCACGACAGGGTCCAGCTCTGGGGCCAACGTCCTGACTTTC. It is translated as CATSTTGSSSGANVLTF.

This clonotype was observed a few times. V gene TRBV24-1 combines with J gene TRBJ2-2; 9 bases line up with TRBD2. The CDR3 is 16 residues long. J was trimmed by 4 bases and V by 4 bases; bases with no gene match: 6. Germline V gene data show CDR1 as KGHDR and CDR2 as SFDVKD. The CDR3, as DNA: TGTGCCACCAGTGACCCCCTAGCGGGAATCACCGGGGAGCTGTTTTTT. Amino acids: CATSDPLAGITGELFF.

The chain joins TRBV7-2 to TRBJ1-6; D call uncertain. Trimming shortened V by 5 bases and J by 9 bases, and 11 bases separated the two germline ends. Germline V lookup: CDR1 SGHTA, CDR2 FQGNSA. This CDR3 is 13 amino acids long. CDR3 protein: CASSLSDFSPLHF. Written as DNA, the CDR3 is TGTGCCAGCAGCCTATCGGACTTTTCACCCCTCCACTTT.

The chain links TRBV2 to TRBJ2-2, with D uncertain. This CDR3 has 14 amino acids. Germline V gene sequence: CDR1 SNHLY, CDR2 FYNNEI. Deletions cut 3 bases from V and 3 bases from J, with 8 bases between. The CDR3 spells CASSDTTYTGELFF. The CDR3 DNA reads TGTGCCAGCAGTGATACGACATACACCGGGGAGCTGTTTTTT.

This clonotype was observed a few times. This rearrangement joins TRBV12-3 or TRBV12-4 to TRBJ2-4; 10 bases match TRBD2. This CDR3 is built from 16 residues. The J segment lost 0 bases and the V segment lost 6 bases, leaving 5 bases of the junction unmatched. CDR3 region: CASRSSSGRAKNIQYF. CDR3 DNA sequence: TGTGCCAGCAGAAGCTCTAGCGGGAGAGCCAAAAACATTCAGTACTTC.

This clonotype has ten or more counts. The chain is built from TRBV2 and TRBJ2-3; no firm D call. V lost 10 bases, J lost 4 bases, and 12 bases lay in between. CDR3 length: 12 residues. In germline, CDR1 is SNHLY, CDR2 FYNNEI. The CDR3, as DNA: TGTGCCAACAAGCTTACGGCAGATACGCAGTATTTT. This codes for CANKLTADTQYF. Supplemented by reference TRBV2 and TRBJ2-3, the full variable domain reads EPEVTQTPSHQVTQMGQEVILRCVPISNHLYFYWYRQILGQKVEFLVSFYNNEISEKSEIFDDQFSVERPDGSNFTLKIRSTKLEDSAMYFCANKLTADTQYFGPGTRLTVL.

This clonotype was counted a few times. This chain joins TRBV5-6 and TRBJ2-7; the D gene is possibly TRBD1 (6 bases). V lost 2 bases, J lost 6 bases, and 15 bases lay in between. CDR3 size: 14 residues. Germline CDR1 reads SGHDT; CDR2 reads YYEEEE. The CDR3 is CASSFLDRSGEQYF. CDR3 sequence (DNA): TGTGCCAGCAGCTTCTTAGACAGGAGCGGCGAGCAGTACTTC.

This clonotype has ten or more counts. The chain joins TRBV5-1 to TRBJ2-7, with unresolved D. This CDR3 comprises 15 residues. V lost 7 bases to trimming and J lost 2 bases, with 19 bases between them. Germline V gene lookup returns CDR1 SGHRS and CDR2 YFSETQ. In nucleotides, the CDR3 is TGCGCCAGCGCATCGACCCGGAGTGAGGCCTACGAGCAGTACTTC. As protein: CASASTRSEAYEQYF.

The table lists this clonotype with a few counts. The genes are TRBV12-3 or TRBV12-4 and TRBJ2-5, with 12 bases matching TRBD2. The V segment lost 5 bases and the J segment 2 bases; nucleotides outside the gene matches: 3. The CDR3 sequence is 15 residues long. Written as DNA, the CDR3 is TGTGCCAGCAGTAGACTAGCGGGGGTACAAGAGACCCAGTACTTC. Translating it yields CASSRLAGVQETQYF.